The rows below give T cell receptor beta chains drawn from one sample of a study of blood T cell repertoires in COVID-19. Repertoires were generated with immunoSEQ multiplex PCR, while TCRdb's copy carries only in-frame clones and drops some. The sample carries 150,000 to 200,000 clones, roughly 82% recorded once. The sequenced sample consisted of PBMCs or T cells enriched from blood (not recorded which). Source of these receptors: a man in his fifties who had recovered from COVID-19. The CDR3 runs from the conserved cysteine through the conserved F or W. The order of the fields is D gene, clone size, V gene, J gene, CDR3 DNA, CDR3 protein. The D gene is left open where the match is weak. Rows may omit the clone size; those that give it use once, few, many or a size class.

d_gene: -; abundance: -; v_gene: TRBV18; j_gene: TRBJ1-2; CDR3nt: TGTGCCAGCTCACCAGACGGAGGGGTGTATGGCTACACCTTC; CDR3aa: CASSPDGGVYGYTF
d_gene: TRBD1; abundance: -; v_gene: TRBV4-1; j_gene: TRBJ1-1; CDR3nt: TGCGCCAGCACCCAGGGGGCGCGTACTGAAGCTTTCTTT; CDR3aa: CASTQGARTEAFF
d_gene: TRBD1; abundance: -; v_gene: TRBV19; j_gene: TRBJ1-5; CDR3nt: TGTGCCAGTAAGACCGGGACAGGGCTTTCGCCCCAGCATTTT; CDR3aa: CASKTGTGLSPQHF
d_gene: TRBD1; abundance: -; v_gene: TRBV6-4; j_gene: TRBJ1-5; CDR3nt: TGTGCCAGCGGGCGGGACAGGGCTAATCAGCCCCAGCATTTT; CDR3aa: CASGRDRANQPQHF
d_gene: -; abundance: -; v_gene: TRBV3-1/TRBV3-2; j_gene: TRBJ1-6; CDR3nt: TGTGCCAGCAGCCAAGCTCAGGGTCTGAATTCACCCCTCCACTTT; CDR3aa: CASSQAQGLNSPLHF
d_gene: -; abundance: -; v_gene: TRBV7-7; j_gene: TRBJ2-5; CDR3nt: TGTGCCAGCAGCTTAACAGGGAGACAAGAGACCCAGTACTTC; CDR3aa: CASSLTGRQETQYF
d_gene: TRBD2; abundance: -; v_gene: TRBV3-1/TRBV3-2; j_gene: TRBJ2-1; CDR3nt: TGTGCCAGCACACACGAGGTGGGGGGGGCCTACAATGAGCAGTTCTTC; CDR3aa: CASTHEVGGAYNEQFF
d_gene: TRBD1; abundance: -; v_gene: TRBV7-9; j_gene: TRBJ1-2; CDR3nt: TGTGCCAGCAGCTCGTCTACTTCCCGGGACAGGCGATATGGCTACACCTTC; CDR3aa: CASSSSTSRDRRYGYTF
d_gene: -; abundance: -; v_gene: TRBV19; j_gene: TRBJ1-5; CDR3nt: TGTGCCAGTAGTATAGCGTCCACCTACAATCAGCCCCAGCATTTT; CDR3aa: CASSIASTYNQPQHF
d_gene: TRBD1; abundance: -; v_gene: TRBV24-1; j_gene: TRBJ2-3; CDR3nt: TGTGCCACCAGTGACCACCGGGACAGGGGGCGCGCAGATACGCAGTATTTT; CDR3aa: CATSDHRDRGRADTQYF
d_gene: -; abundance: -; v_gene: TRBV3-1/TRBV3-2; j_gene: TRBJ1-1; CDR3nt: TGTGCCAGCAGACAAGGCAGAAACACTGAAGCTTTCTTT; CDR3aa: CASRQGRNTEAFF
d_gene: TRBD1; abundance: -; v_gene: TRBV3-1/TRBV3-2; j_gene: TRBJ1-2; CDR3nt: TGTGCCAGCAGCCGCAGTCCGGGACAGGGTAGCTGGGGCTACACCTTC; CDR3aa: CASSRSPGQGSWGYTF
d_gene: -; abundance: -; v_gene: TRBV7-2; j_gene: TRBJ1-5; CDR3nt: TGTGCCAGCAGCTTAGGCACGGGGGGCTTTCAGCCCCAGCATTTT; CDR3aa: CASSLGTGGFQPQHF
d_gene: -; abundance: -; v_gene: TRBV21-1; j_gene: TRBJ1-2; CDR3nt: TGTGCCAGCAGCCGTTACAGGGAACTGGGGCTCTATGGCTACACCTTC; CDR3aa: CASSRYRELGLYGYTF
d_gene: -; abundance: -; v_gene: TRBV11-1; j_gene: TRBJ2-3; CDR3nt: TGTGCCAGCAGCTTTACTGGCACAGATACGCAGTATTTT; CDR3aa: CASSFTGTDTQYF
d_gene: TRBD1; abundance: -; v_gene: TRBV7-9; j_gene: TRBJ1-2; CDR3nt: TGTGCCAGCAGCTCGCGACTCACAGGGGTCGGCTATGGCTACACCTTC; CDR3aa: CASSSRLTGVGYGYTF
d_gene: TRBD2; abundance: -; v_gene: TRBV9; j_gene: TRBJ2-1; CDR3nt: TGTGCCAGCAGGCGGGGGACCTCCGATGAGCAGTTCTTC; CDR3aa: CASRRGTSDEQFF
d_gene: TRBD2; abundance: few; v_gene: TRBV10-1; j_gene: TRBJ2-7; CDR3nt: TGCGCCAGCAGTCCTGGGACTAGCGGTCCCTCCTACGAGCAGTACTTC; CDR3aa: CASSPGTSGPSYEQYF
d_gene: -; abundance: -; v_gene: TRBV7-9; j_gene: TRBJ2-6; CDR3nt: TGTGCCAGCAGCTTCCAAGGGGGTCTGGCCAACGTCCTGACTTTC; CDR3aa: CASSFQGGLANVLTF
d_gene: -; abundance: -; v_gene: TRBV18; j_gene: TRBJ1-1; CDR3nt: TGTGCCAGCTCACCAGGGCAGTTGAACACTGAAGCTTTCTTT; CDR3aa: CASSPGQLNTEAFF
d_gene: -; abundance: -; v_gene: TRBV11-3; j_gene: TRBJ2-1; CDR3nt: TGTGCCAGCAACAAAGTCCGGGGAAGTGAGCAGTTCTTC; CDR3aa: CASNKVRGSEQFF
d_gene: -; abundance: once; v_gene: TRBV5-4; j_gene: TRBJ1-6; CDR3nt: TGTGCCAGCAGCTTGGAACAGGGAACTAATTCACCCCTCCACTTT; CDR3aa: CASSLEQGTNSPLHF
d_gene: -; abundance: -; v_gene: TRBV7-3; j_gene: TRBJ1-3; CDR3nt: TGTGCCAGCAGCGATCCCCTCGTTCGGCAGAGAGGATCTGGAAACACCATATATTTT; CDR3aa: CASSDPLVRQRGSGNTIYF
d_gene: -; abundance: -; v_gene: TRBV3-1/TRBV3-2; j_gene: TRBJ1-2; CDR3nt: TGTGCCAGCAGCCAAGGAGTGGGAGTCTATGGCTACACCTTC; CDR3aa: CASSQGVGVYGYTF
d_gene: TRBD1; abundance: -; v_gene: TRBV19; j_gene: TRBJ2-7; CDR3nt: TGTGCCAGTAGTATACGGACAGGGAGCTCCTACGAGCAGTACTTC; CDR3aa: CASSIRTGSSYEQYF
d_gene: -; abundance: -; v_gene: TRBV20-1; j_gene: TRBJ1-1; CDR3nt: TGCAGTGTATTCGGCACTGAAGCTTTCTTT; CDR3aa: CSVFGTEAFF